This T cell receptor beta chain was identified in a study of blood T cell repertoires in COVID-19. Details on this clone: Other DNA sequences within the sample encode an identical CDR3.

TCRdb keeps only in-frame clones here, not all; method: immunoSEQ multiplex PCR. The data contain fewer than 400,000 clones, around 82% of them seen just once; the ten biggest clones take up around 3%. The germline gives CDR1 MDHEN, CDR2 SYDVKM. The CDR3 contains 11 residues. V shed 3 bases and J shed 6 bases, with 6 bases lying between them. The receptor was derived from a young man with active or convalescent COVID-19. Input material: peripheral blood. The chain combines TRBV28 with TRBJ2-7; D is perhaps TRBD2 (5 bases). CDR3 DNA sequence: TGTGCCAGCAGTTTTCGGGGCGAGCAGTACTTC. It specifies CASSFRGEQYF. Full variable domain (remainder filled in from reference TRBV28 and TRBJ2-7): DVKVTQSSRYLVKRTGEKVFLECVQDMDHENMFWYRQDPGLGLRLIYFSYDVKMKEKGDIPEGYSVSREKKERFSLILESASTNQTSMYLCASSFRGEQYFGPGTRLTVT.